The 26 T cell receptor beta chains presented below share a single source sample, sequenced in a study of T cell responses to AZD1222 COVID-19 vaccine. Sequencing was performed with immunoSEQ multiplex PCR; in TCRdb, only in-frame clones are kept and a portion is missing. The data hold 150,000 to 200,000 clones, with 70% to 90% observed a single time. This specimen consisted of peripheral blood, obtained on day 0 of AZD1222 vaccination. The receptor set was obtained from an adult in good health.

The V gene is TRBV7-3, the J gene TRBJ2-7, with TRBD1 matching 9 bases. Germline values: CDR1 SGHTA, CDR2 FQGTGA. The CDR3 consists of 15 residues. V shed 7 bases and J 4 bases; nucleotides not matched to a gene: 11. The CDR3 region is CASKWSGTGPYEQYF. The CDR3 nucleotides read TGTGCCAGCAAGTGGTCCGGGACAGGGCCTTACGAGCAGTACTTC.

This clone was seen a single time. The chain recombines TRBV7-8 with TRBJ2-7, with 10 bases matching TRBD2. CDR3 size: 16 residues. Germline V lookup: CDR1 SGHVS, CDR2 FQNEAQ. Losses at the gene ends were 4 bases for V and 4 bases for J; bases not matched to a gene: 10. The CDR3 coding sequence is TGTGCCAGCAGCTCGCATAGCGGGAGGCCTACATACGAGCAGTACTTC. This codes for CASSSHSGRPTYEQYF.

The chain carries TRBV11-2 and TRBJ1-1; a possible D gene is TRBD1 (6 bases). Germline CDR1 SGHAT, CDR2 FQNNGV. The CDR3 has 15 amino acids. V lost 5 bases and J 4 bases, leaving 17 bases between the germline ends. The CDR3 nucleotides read TGTGCCAGCAGCCCCCAACAGGGATCCGGCACTGAAGCTTTCTTT. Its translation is CASSPQQGSGTEAFF.

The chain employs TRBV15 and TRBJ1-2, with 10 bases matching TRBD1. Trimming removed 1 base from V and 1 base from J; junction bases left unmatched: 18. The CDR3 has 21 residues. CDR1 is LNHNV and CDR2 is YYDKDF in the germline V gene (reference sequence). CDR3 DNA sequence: TGTGCCACCAGCAGAGTTTTGTCGGCCACGGGACAGGGGAAGTTTAACTATGGCTACACCTTC. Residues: CATSRVLSATGQGKFNYGYTF.

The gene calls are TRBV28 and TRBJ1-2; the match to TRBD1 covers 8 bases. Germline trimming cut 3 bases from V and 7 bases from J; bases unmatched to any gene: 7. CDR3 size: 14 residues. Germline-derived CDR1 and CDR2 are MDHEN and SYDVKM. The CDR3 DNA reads TGTGCCAGCAGTTTGACAGGGGAGTTTTCTGGCTACACCTTC. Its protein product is CASSLTGEFSGYTF.

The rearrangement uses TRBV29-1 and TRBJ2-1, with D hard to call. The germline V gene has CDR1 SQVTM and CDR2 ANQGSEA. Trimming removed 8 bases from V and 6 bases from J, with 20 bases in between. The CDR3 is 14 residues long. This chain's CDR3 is CSSGRQGPGNEQFF. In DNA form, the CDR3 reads TGCAGCTCAGGTCGCCAAGGGCCAGGCAATGAGCAGTTCTTC.

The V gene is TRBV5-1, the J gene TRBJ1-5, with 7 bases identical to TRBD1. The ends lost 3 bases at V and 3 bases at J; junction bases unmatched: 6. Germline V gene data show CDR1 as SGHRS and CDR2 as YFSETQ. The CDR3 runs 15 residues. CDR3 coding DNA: TGCGCCAGCAGCTCCGGGACAGCAAACAATCAGCCCCAGCATTTT. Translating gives CASSSGTANNQPQHF.

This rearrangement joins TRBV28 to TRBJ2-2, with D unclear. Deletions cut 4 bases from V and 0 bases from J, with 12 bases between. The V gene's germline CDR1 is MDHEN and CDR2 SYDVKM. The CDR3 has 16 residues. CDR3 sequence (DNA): TGTGCCAGCAGTTCCTCCAACTCCCCGAACACCGGGGAGCTGTTTTTT. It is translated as CASSSSNSPNTGELFF.

CDR3 residues: CAWSVRLLAGSYEQYF. The CDR3 DNA follows: TGTGCCTGGAGTGTACGTCTCCTAGCGGGGTCCTACGAGCAGTACTTC. The chain employs TRBV30 and TRBJ2-7, with 9 bases lining up with TRBD2. The CDR3 is made up of 16 amino acids. Germline values: CDR1 GTSNPN, CDR2 SVGIG (reference sequence). The V segment lost 0 bases and the J segment 1 base; nucleotides outside the gene matches: 7. Drawing the rest from reference TRBV30 and TRBJ2-7, the complete variable domain is SQTIHQWPATLVQPVGSPLSLECTVEGTSNPNLYWYRQAAGRGLQLLFYSVGIGQISSEVPQNLSASRPQDRQFILSSKKLLLSDSGFYLCAWSVRLLAGSYEQYFGPGTRLTVT.

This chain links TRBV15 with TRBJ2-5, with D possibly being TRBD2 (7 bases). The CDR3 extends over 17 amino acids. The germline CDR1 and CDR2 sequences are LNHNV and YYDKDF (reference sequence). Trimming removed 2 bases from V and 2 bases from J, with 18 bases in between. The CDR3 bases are TGTGCCACCAGCAGAAAGAAGGGGGGAGGGGAGCAAGAGACCCAGTACTTC. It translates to CATSRKKGGGEQETQYF.

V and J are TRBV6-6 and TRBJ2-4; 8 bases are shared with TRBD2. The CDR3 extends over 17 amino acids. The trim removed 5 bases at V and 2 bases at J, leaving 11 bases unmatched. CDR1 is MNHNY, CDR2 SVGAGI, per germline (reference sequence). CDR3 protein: CASSPPGGARSKNIQYF. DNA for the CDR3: TGTGCCAGCAGTCCCCCGGGGGGGGCGCGTTCCAAAAACATTCAGTACTTC.

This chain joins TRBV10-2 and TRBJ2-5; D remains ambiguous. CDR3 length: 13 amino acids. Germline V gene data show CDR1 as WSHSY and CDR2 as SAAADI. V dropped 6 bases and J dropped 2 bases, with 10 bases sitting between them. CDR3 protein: CASRAGSQETQYF. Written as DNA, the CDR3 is TGCGCCAGCAGGGCAGGTTCACAAGAGACCCAGTACTTC.

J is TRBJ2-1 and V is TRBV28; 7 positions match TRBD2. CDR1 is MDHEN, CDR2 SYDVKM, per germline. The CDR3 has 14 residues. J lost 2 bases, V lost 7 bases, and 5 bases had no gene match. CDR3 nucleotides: TGTGCCAGCACGCGGGAGTCACCCTACAATGAGCAGTTCTTC. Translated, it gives CASTRESPYNEQFF.

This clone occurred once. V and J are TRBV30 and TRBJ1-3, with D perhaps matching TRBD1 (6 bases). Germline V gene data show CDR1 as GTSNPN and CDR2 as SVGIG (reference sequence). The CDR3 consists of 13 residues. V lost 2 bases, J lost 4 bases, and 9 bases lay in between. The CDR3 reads CAWSRGTGNTIYF. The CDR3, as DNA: TGTGCCTGGAGTAGGGGGACGGGAAACACCATATATTTT.

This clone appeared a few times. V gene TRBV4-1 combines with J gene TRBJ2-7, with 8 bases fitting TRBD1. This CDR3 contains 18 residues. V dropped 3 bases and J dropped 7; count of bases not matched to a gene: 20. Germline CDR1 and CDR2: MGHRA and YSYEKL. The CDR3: CASSHVFRIRDRSSEQYF. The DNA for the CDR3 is TGCGCCAGCAGCCATGTATTTAGGATCCGGGACAGGTCGAGTGAGCAGTACTTC.

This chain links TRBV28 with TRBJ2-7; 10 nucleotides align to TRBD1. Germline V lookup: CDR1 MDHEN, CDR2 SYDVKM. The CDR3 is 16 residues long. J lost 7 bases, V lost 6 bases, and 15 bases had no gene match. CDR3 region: CASSSTGTGALWEQYF. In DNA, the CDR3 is TGTGCCAGCAGCTCCACCGGGACAGGGGCTTTGTGGGAGCAGTACTTC.

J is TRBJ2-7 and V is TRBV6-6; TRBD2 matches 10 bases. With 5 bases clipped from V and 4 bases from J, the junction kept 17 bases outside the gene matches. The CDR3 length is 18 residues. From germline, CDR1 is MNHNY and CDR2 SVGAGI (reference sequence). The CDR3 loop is CASSRDQIRTSGRYEQYF. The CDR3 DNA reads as TGTGCCAGCAGTCGCGACCAGATTCGGACTAGCGGAAGATACGAGCAGTACTTC.

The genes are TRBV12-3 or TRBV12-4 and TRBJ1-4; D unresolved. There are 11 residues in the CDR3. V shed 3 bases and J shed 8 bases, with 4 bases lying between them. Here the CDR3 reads CASSLTEKLFF. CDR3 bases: TGTGCCAGCAGTTTGACCGAAAAACTGTTTTTT.

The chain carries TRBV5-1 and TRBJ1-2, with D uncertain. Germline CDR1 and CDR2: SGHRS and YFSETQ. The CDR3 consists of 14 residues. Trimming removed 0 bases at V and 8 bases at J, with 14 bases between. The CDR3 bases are TGCGCCAGCAGCTTGGTGACCCAAGCAGGCGGCTACACCTTC. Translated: CASSLVTQAGGYTF. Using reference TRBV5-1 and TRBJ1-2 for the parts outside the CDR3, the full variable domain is KAGVTQTPRYLIKTRGQQVTLSCSPISGHRSVSWYQQTPGQGLQFLFEYFSETQRNKGNFPGRFSGRQFSNSRSEMNVSTLELGDSALYLCASSLVTQAGGYTFGSGTRLTVV.

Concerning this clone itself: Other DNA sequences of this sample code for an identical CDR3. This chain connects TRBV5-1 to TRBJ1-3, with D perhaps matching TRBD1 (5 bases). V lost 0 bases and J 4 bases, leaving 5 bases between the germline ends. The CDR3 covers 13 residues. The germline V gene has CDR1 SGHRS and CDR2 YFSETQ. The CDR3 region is CASSLGQGNTIYF. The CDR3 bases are TGCGCCAGCAGCTTGGGACAGGGAAACACCATATATTTT.

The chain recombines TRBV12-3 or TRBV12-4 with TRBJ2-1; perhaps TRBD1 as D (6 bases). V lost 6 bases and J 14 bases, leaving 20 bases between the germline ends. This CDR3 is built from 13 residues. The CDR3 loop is CASSPTTGTREFF. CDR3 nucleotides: TGTGCCAGCAGCCCAACAACAGGGACCAGGGAGTTCTTC.

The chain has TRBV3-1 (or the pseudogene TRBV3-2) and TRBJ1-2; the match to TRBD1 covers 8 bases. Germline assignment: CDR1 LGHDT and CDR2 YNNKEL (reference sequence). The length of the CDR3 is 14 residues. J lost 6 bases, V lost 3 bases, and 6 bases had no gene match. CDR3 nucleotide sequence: TGTGCCAGCAGCCAGGCAGGGGGCCCAGATGGCTACACCTTC. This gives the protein CASSQAGGPDGYTF.

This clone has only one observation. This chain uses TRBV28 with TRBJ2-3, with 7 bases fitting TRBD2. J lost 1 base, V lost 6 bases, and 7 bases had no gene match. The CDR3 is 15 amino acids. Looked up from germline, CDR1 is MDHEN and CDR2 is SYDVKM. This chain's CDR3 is CASSGGGMGTDTQYF. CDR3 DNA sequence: TGTGCCAGCAGCGGCGGGGGTATGGGCACAGATACGCAGTATTTT.

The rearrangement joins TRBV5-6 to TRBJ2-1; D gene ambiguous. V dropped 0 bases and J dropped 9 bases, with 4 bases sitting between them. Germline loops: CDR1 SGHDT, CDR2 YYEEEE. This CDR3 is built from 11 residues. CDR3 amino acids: CASSLAVEQFF. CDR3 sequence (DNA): TGTGCCAGCAGCTTGGCGGTTGAGCAGTTCTTC.

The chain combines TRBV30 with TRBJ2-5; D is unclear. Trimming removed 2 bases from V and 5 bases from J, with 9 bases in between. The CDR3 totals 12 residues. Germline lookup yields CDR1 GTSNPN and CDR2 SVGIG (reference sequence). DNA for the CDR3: TGTGCCTGGAGTCGTTTGGTGGAGACCCAGTACTTC. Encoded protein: CAWSRLVETQYF. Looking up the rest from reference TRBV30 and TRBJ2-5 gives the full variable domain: SQTIHQWPATLVQPVGSPLSLECTVEGTSNPNLYWYRQAAGRGLQLLFYSVGIGQISSEVPQNLSASRPQDRQFILSSKKLLLSDSGFYLCAWSRLVETQYFGPGTRLLVL.

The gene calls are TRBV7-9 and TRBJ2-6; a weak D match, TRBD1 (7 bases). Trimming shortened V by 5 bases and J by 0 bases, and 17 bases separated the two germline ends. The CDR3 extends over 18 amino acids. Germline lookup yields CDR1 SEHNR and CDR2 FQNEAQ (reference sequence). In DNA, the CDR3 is TGTGCCAGCAGCGATTACAGGGGACTCACCTCTGGGGCCAACGTCCTGACTTTC. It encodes CASSDYRGLTSGANVLTF.